Here is one TCR beta chain with its context. It has no known antigen specificity. Nothing much larger sits one base from this clone, and base qualities are not available. These data belong to a study of cytomegalovirus exposure and HLA in healthy donors (TCRdb year 2017). General notes on the study: According to a later analysis, one platform produced both the 120 validation repertoires and the 620 or so repertoires of the first cohort. The study combined high-throughput TCR immunosequencing, statistical association of individual TCRs with disease status, and machine learning to predict cytomegalovirus infection status. Along with the 666-subject first cohort, a separate validation cohort of over 90 different subjects was used. The study was designed to test whether signatures of past pathogen exposure could be identified by cataloging public T cell receptors.

The research as a whole found: According to the authors, the approach could potentially be generalized to other disease states and immunological phenotypes. The validation cohort had no HLA typing available for a later analysis, so co-occurrence within that cohort was assessed over all 120 or so repertoires. The classifier was reported to diagnose cytomegalovirus status with high specificity and sensitivity in both the original cohort and the validation cohort. Across donors, most TCR sequences were observed very rarely, whereas some public TCRs were present in many individuals. The study listed 150 to 200 TCR beta chains as associated with cytomegalovirus. A few of the identified cytomegalovirus-associated TCR beta chains were confirmed in vitro to be specific for cytomegalovirus antigens. In a later analysis, TCRs clustered in the first cohort were found to also tend to co-occur in the roughly 110 validation repertoires, with roughly 93% of cluster scores above 0.

Trimming accounts for 4 bases at V and 2 bases at J, while the number of junction bases matched to no gene is 7. Measured from the cysteine to the phenylalanine, the CDR3 is 14 residues long. The read is trimmed to its CDR3 DNA, 42 bases read in frame from base 1. CDR1 is given as SQVTM and CDR2 as ANQGSEA, both from the germline V gene. Library prep was done by the immunoSEQ multiplex PCR assay. Turning to the authors' computational methods: To diagnose cytomegalovirus status from the catalog of TCR beta chain sequences, a statistical classification framework was built. TCRdb retrieved this table from immuneACCESS and kept in-frame rearrangements only. Not all clones are present; in checked studies, unresolved V genes account for under half, and no reason is known for the remainder. For V, J and clone size, that table is used; D and trimming come from the DNA. The sample profile shows about 110,000 clones; around 85% of them were found once. Around 2.7% of the sample is held by the ten biggest clonotypes.

Separate from the roughly 650-subject first cohort, the validation cohort of roughly 110 subjects was the group to which the donors belonged. This receptor was taken from a woman under 30 in good health and CMV-seronegative. This receptor chain uses TRBV29-1 and TRBJ2-5, with 7 junctional bases fitting TRBD1. Sequenced: PBMCs. The CDR3 amino acid sequence is: CSVVRQGGQETQYF. The nucleotide sequence is given as TGCAGCGTTGTCCGACAGGGTGGTCAAGAGACCCAGTACTTC.